The 26 T cell receptor beta chains presented below share a single source sample, sequenced in a study of T-cell memory formation after mild COVID-19. TCRdb re-called the 5' RACE reads through MiXCR, storing one row per CDR3 protein. The sample includes roughly 550,000 distinct CDR3 sequences, 20% seen only once; the top ten take roughly an eighth. Sequenced: PBMCs or a T cell subset sorted from them (not recorded which). Receptors originate from an adult woman who had mild COVID-19 (a few samples of this study predate the infection). Cell type and time point are not known.

A few counts support this clonotype. The CDR3 DNA is TGCAGCGTTCAAGGCAGGGGTTCCCAAGAGACCCAGTACTTC. It yields the protein CSVQGRGSQETQYF. The V and J genes are TRBV29-1 and TRBJ2-5; perhaps TRBD1 as D (6 bases). Germline values: CDR1 SQVTM, CDR2 ANQGSEA. Trimming stripped 5 bases from V and 1 base from J, with 14 bases between. The length of the CDR3 is 14 residues.

In its sample, this clonotype was seen a few times. V is TRBV24-1 and J is TRBJ2-7, with a weak D call TRBD2 (6 bases). This CDR3 contains 14 residues. V lost 10 bases and J 2 bases, leaving 17 bases between the germline ends. The germline V gene has CDR1 KGHDR and CDR2 SFDVKD. In DNA, the CDR3 is TGTGCCACATCGTCGAGGAGGGAAGCCTACGAGCAGTACTTC. It encodes CATSSRREAYEQYF.

This clonotype was detected only a few times. The chain recombines TRBV29-1 with TRBJ1-4; D perhaps matches TRBD1 (5 bases). V shed 6 bases and J shed 5 bases, with 13 bases lying between them. The V gene's germline CDR1 is SQVTM and CDR2 ANQGSEA. This CDR3 has 13 amino acids. The chain's CDR3 is CSVARQQNEKLFF. Written as DNA, the CDR3 is TGCAGCGTCGCCCGACAGCAGAATGAAAAACTGTTTTTT. The entire variable domain, with the rest obtained from reference TRBV29-1 and TRBJ1-4, is as follows: SAVISQKPSRDICQRGTSLTIQCQVDSQVTMMFWYRQQPGQSLTLIATANQGSEATYESGFVIDKFPISRPNLTFSTLTVSNMSPEDSSIYLCSVARQQNEKLFFGSGTQLSVL.

The CDR3 DNA reads TGCAGTGCTAGAGAGGTGCCCAGGGGATCCTACGAGCAGTACTTC. This encodes CSAREVPRGSYEQYF. The chain combines TRBV20-1 with TRBJ2-7, with D possibly matching TRBD1 (6 bases). V was clipped by 0 bases and J by 1 base, with 13 bases between them. Germline V CDR1 and CDR2: DFQATT, SNEGSKA (reference sequence). CDR3 size: 15 residues.

The table lists this clonotype with a few counts. The rearrangement joins TRBV4-3 to TRBJ2-7; 7 bases are shared with TRBD2. CDR1 LGHNA and CDR2 YSLEER come from the germline V gene. V trimming: 4 bases; J trimming: 3 bases; junction bases outside the gene matches: 9. The CDR3 loop spans 15 amino acids. CDR3 DNA: TGCGCCAGCAGCCTGAATGGGGAGCGGGACTACGAGCAGTACTTC. This gives the protein CASSLNGERDYEQYF.

This clonotype was detected a few times. This sequence joins TRBV6-2 or TRBV6-3 and TRBJ2-7; TRBD2 is a possible D gene (5 bases). In germline, CDR1 is MNHEY, CDR2 SVGEGT. The CDR3 totals 14 residues. V lost 1 base and J 6 bases, leaving 13 bases between the germline ends. The chain's CDR3 is CASSYYFSGSEQYF. The DNA of the CDR3 is TGTGCCAGCAGTTACTATTTCTCGGGATCCGAGCAGTACTTC.

Turning to this clonotype: The junction shows a germline mismatch at one end, possibly a read error. The chain employs TRBV7-3 and TRBJ2-1; 7 bases line up with TRBD1. CDR3 length: 16 residues. CDR1 SGHTA and CDR2 FQGTGA come from the germline V gene. CDR3: CASSSSRQGPYNDQFF. CDR3 bases: TGTGCCAGCAGCTCCTCTCGACAGGGACCCTACAATGATCAGTTCTTC.

This chain links TRBV6-2 or TRBV6-3 with TRBJ2-1; D is undetermined. Germline CDR1 is MNHEY and CDR2 is SVGEGT. The V end was cut by 3 bases, the J end by 9 bases, with 9 bases between. This CDR3 region has 12 residues. CDR3 DNA sequence: TGTGCCAGCAGTTATGAGGCTGTTGAGCAGTTCTTC. This codes for CASSYEAVEQFF.

The gene calls are TRBV11-3 and TRBJ2-1; 14 bases are a match to TRBD2. The length of the CDR3 is 15 residues. V was clipped by 5 bases and J by 10 bases; unmatched bases: 7. Per the germline V gene, CDR1 is SGHNT and CDR2 is YENEEA. Here the CDR3 DNA reads TGTGCCAGCAGCCCGGGACTAGCGGGAGCGGGCGAGCAGTTCTTC. As protein: CASSPGLAGAGEQFF.

This clonotype occurred many times. The chain uses TRBV5-1 and TRBJ1-1; 7 nucleotides line up with TRBD1. This CDR3 region has 15 residues. After removal of 2 bases from V and 5 bases from J, the junction contained 9 bases not matched to a gene. Germline assignment: CDR1 SGHRS and CDR2 YFSETQ. This chain's CDR3 is CASSLGFRGATEAFF. In DNA form, the CDR3 reads TGCGCCAGCAGCTTAGGATTCAGGGGGGCAACTGAAGCTTTCTTT.

The J gene is TRBJ2-3, the V gene TRBV15; 7 bases are a match to TRBD1. The CDR3 totals 14 residues. Trimming at V came to 6 bases and at J to 4 bases, leaving 7 bases not matched to a gene. The germline CDR1 and CDR2 sequences are LNHNV and YYDKDF (reference sequence). The CDR3 sequence: CATRPTGTPDTQYF. The DNA of the CDR3 is TGTGCCACCAGGCCGACAGGGACCCCAGATACGCAGTATTTT.

The chain is built from TRBV20-1 and TRBJ2-3; TRBD2 aligns across 10 bases. Germline lookup yields CDR1 DFQATT and CDR2 SNEGSKA (reference sequence). The CDR3 length is 16 residues. Trimming at V came to 0 bases and at J to 2 bases, leaving 5 bases not matched to a gene. CDR3 nucleotides: TGCAGTGCTAGAGATTACGGACTAGCGGACACAGATACGCAGTATTTT. Translating it yields CSARDYGLADTDTQYF.

The V gene is TRBV20-1, the J gene TRBJ2-1; 9 bases are a match to TRBD2. CDR1 DFQATT and CDR2 SNEGSKA come from the germline V gene (reference sequence). After removal of 3 bases from V and 9 bases from J, the junction contained 9 bases not matched to a gene. This CDR3 is 14 amino acids long. The CDR3, as DNA: TGCAGTGCTAGTACTGCGGGAGGGCCCAGTGAGCAGTTCTTC. It encodes CSASTAGGPSEQFF.

The V gene is TRBV7-8, the J gene TRBJ2-2; 8 nucleotides agree with TRBD1. Germline V CDR1 and CDR2: SGHVS, FQNEAQ. This CDR3 is 14 amino acids long. Germline trimming cut 6 bases from V and 5 bases from J; bases unmatched to any gene: 5. CDR3 protein: CASREDRVTGELFF. CDR3 coding DNA: TGTGCCAGCAGAGAGGACAGGGTGACCGGGGAGCTGTTTTTT.

In this sample, this clonotype turned up a few times. The chain links TRBV2 to TRBJ1-1, with D hard to call. CDR1 SNHLY and CDR2 FYNNEI come from the germline V gene. Trimming cost V 7 bases and J 4 bases, with 7 bases left between them. The CDR3 extends over 11 amino acids. The CDR3 nucleotides are TGTGCCAGCAACCCGTCCACTGAAGCTTTCTTT. This gives the protein CASNPSTEAFF.

As to this clonotype: Given a much more abundant clone one base away, this may be a read error. This sequence joins TRBV5-1 and TRBJ2-2; D is perhaps TRBD2 (5 bases). The CDR3 consists of 18 residues. The germline V gene encodes CDR1 SGHRS and CDR2 YFSETQ. This chain's CDR3 is CASSLAPTLAGYTGELIF. Written as DNA, the CDR3 is TGCGCCAGCAGCTTGGCTCCCACCCTAGCAGGCTACACCGGGGAGCTGATTTTT.

This clonotype was counted many times. This rearrangement joins TRBV7-9 to TRBJ2-7, with TRBD1 identical over 9 bases. The V segment lost 5 bases and the J segment 7 bases; nucleotides outside the gene matches: 9. The CDR3 length is 14 residues. CDR1 and CDR2 from the germline V gene are SEHNR and FQNEAQ (reference sequence). DNA of the CDR3: TGTGCCAGCAGCGTGGGACAGGGTCTGGGTGAGCAGTACTTC. As protein: CASSVGQGLGEQYF.

Only a few counts were recorded for this clonotype. V is TRBV6-5 and J is TRBJ2-2, with TRBD1 as a possible D gene (6 bases). V shed 5 bases and J shed 8 bases, with 18 bases lying between them. CDR1 MNHEY and CDR2 SVGAGI come from the germline V gene. The CDR3 is 15 residues long. Written as DNA, the CDR3 is TGTGCCAGCAGTACACCCAGGGGTTCTAGAGGGGAGCTGTTTTTT. It codes for CASSTPRGSRGELFF.

The chain recombines TRBV4-1 with TRBJ1-1; D remains ambiguous. Trimming stripped 1 base from V and 1 base from J, with 13 bases between. The CDR3 totals 16 residues. Germline V lookup: CDR1 MGHRA, CDR2 YSYEKL. The CDR3 loop is CASSQGVELTNTEAFF. The CDR3 nucleotides read TGCGCCAGCAGCCAAGGAGTGGAACTGACGAACACTGAAGCTTTCTTT.

The V call is TRBV5-6, the J call TRBJ1-2, with a possible D match to TRBD1 (6 bases). The V gene's germline CDR1 is SGHDT and CDR2 YYEEEE. With 1 base removed from V and 3 bases from J, the gap between germline ends came to 10 bases. The length of the CDR3 is 14 residues. CDR3 residues: CASSLIDRHYGYTF. For the CDR3, the DNA is TGTGCCAGCAGCTTGATTGACAGGCACTATGGCTACACCTTC.

V gene TRBV12-3 or TRBV12-4 combines with J gene TRBJ2-1; D is possibly TRBD1 (7 bases). The germline V and J ends were trimmed by 1 base and 8 bases, with 15 bases remaining between them. This CDR3 comprises 15 residues. CDR3 amino acids: CASSLVQGGLDEQFF. CDR3 nucleotides: TGTGCCAGCAGTTTAGTCCAGGGGGGTCTGGATGAGCAGTTCTTC.

The chain employs TRBV5-1 and TRBJ2-5; TRBD2 matches 7 bases. The CDR3 extends over 15 amino acids. Trimming removed 4 bases from V and 5 bases from J; junction bases left unmatched: 11. Germline CDR1 is SGHRS and CDR2 is YFSETQ. This CDR3 is CASSPGVAGVETQYF. Here the CDR3 DNA reads TGCGCCAGCAGCCCCGGGGTCGCGGGAGTCGAGACCCAGTACTTC.

The chain couples TRBV5-6 to TRBJ2-3, with D maybe TRBD1 (5 bases). Per the germline V gene, CDR1 is SGHDT and CDR2 is YYEEEE. V lost 1 base and J 8 bases, leaving 11 bases between the germline ends. The CDR3 length is 13 residues. The chain's CDR3 is CASSLYAQGTQYF. CDR3 in DNA: TGTGCCAGCAGCTTGTATGCCCAGGGTACGCAGTATTTT.

This clonotype occurred once. The chain is built from TRBV11-2 and TRBJ1-1, with D unclear. Looked up from germline, CDR1 is SGHAT and CDR2 is FQNNGV. V was cut by 0 bases and J by 7 bases, with 9 bases left in between. The CDR3 covers 13 residues. The CDR3 sequence: CASSLDQGLEAFF. The CDR3 nucleotides are TGTGCCAGCAGCTTAGATCAAGGACTTGAAGCTTTCTTT.

This clonotype was observed a few times. V is TRBV5-1 and J is TRBJ1-3; the D gene is possibly TRBD1 (5 bases). CDR3 length: 16 residues. Germline V gene data show CDR1 as SGHRS and CDR2 as YFSETQ. The V end lost 5 bases, the J end lost 5 bases, and 20 bases lay between the germline ends. The CDR3 loop is CASRSQRGEERNTIYF. DNA for the CDR3: TGCGCCAGCAGGTCCCAGAGGGGCGAGGAAAGAAACACCATATATTTT. Full variable domain (missing parts from reference TRBV5-1 and TRBJ1-3): KAGVTQTPRYLIKTRGQQVTLSCSPISGHRSVSWYQQTPGQGLQFLFEYFSETQRNKGNFPGRFSGRQFSNSRSEMNVSTLELGDSALYLCASRSQRGEERNTIYFGEGSWLTVV.

This clonotype has a handful of counts. The chain has TRBV7-8 and TRBJ2-5; perhaps TRBD1 as D (6 bases). With 4 bases removed from V and 0 bases from J, the gap between germline ends came to 9 bases. This CDR3 contains 14 residues. Looked up from germline, CDR1 is SGHVS and CDR2 is FQNEAQ. This CDR3 reads CASSSRQDQETQYF. In DNA, the CDR3 is TGTGCCAGCAGCTCGCGACAGGACCAAGAGACCCAGTACTTC.